One sample yielded the 11 T cell receptor beta chains listed below, sequenced in a study of cytomegalovirus exposure and HLA in healthy donors. The PCR had 60 Vbeta and 13 Jbeta primers. Produced via immunoSEQ multiplex PCR; TCRdb's table is partial and in-frame only. The sample shows more than 50,000 clones, about two thirds of them seen only once. The source material was PBMCs. The receptors here all came from a woman aged 60-75 years in good health and CMV-seropositive.

The rearrangement links TRBV28 to TRBJ2-7, with 8 bases matching TRBD1. Losses at the gene ends were 3 bases for V and 4 bases for J; bases not matched to a gene: 8. Germline values: CDR1 MDHEN, CDR2 SYDVKM. The CDR3 has 15 amino acids. CDR3 sequence: CASSFRGQGGYEQYF. CDR3 nucleotides: TGTGCCAGCAGTTTCCGCGGACAGGGAGGTTACGAGCAGTACTTC.

The CDR3 is CASTYGQGYGYTF. CDR3 DNA sequence: TGTGCCAGCACCTACGGGCAGGGCTATGGCTACACCTTC. The V gene is TRBV6-5, the J gene TRBJ1-2; D might be TRBD1 (5 bases). V was clipped by 7 bases and J by 4 bases, with 13 bases between them. The germline V gene has CDR1 MNHEY and CDR2 SVGAGI. The CDR3 covers 13 residues.

This clone came up a few times. The gene calls are TRBV11-2 and TRBJ2-1, with a weak D call TRBD2 (5 bases). This CDR3 spans 15 amino acids. CDR1 is SGHAT and CDR2 is FQNNGV in the germline V gene. V was pared by 4 bases and J by 5 bases, with 15 bases between. CDR3 DNA: TGTGCCAGCAGCTCGGGATTTCGATTAAACAATGAGCAGTTCTTC. It yields the protein CASSSGFRLNNEQFF.

The gene calls are TRBV6-1 and TRBJ2-7, with D possibly TRBD1 on 7 matching bases. CDR3 size: 15 residues. The V gene's germline CDR1 is MNHNS and CDR2 SASEGT. The V gene lost 0 bases and the J gene lost 4 bases, with 13 bases spanning the gap. CDR3 coding DNA: TGTGCCAGCAGTGAAGCGTCGACAGGGAGGTACGAGCAGTACTTC. Protein: CASSEASTGRYEQYF.

The chain couples TRBV7-9 to TRBJ2-7, with D possibly matching TRBD1 (5 bases). Germline CDR1 is SEHNR and CDR2 is FQNEAQ (reference sequence). The CDR3 sequence is 15 residues long. The ends were cut back, 0 bases at V and 5 bases at J, with 14 bases in the middle. The CDR3: CASSLATAGWDEQYF. The CDR3 bases are TGTGCCAGCAGCTTAGCGACGGCAGGGTGGGACGAGCAGTACTTC.

This rearrangement joins TRBV7-2 to TRBJ2-3; D may be TRBD2 (7 bases). V was cut by 1 base and J by 5 bases, with 13 bases left in between. Germline CDR1 and CDR2: SGHTA and FQGNSA. CDR3 length: 15 residues. CDR3 residues: CASSLGGGHLDTQYF. The CDR3 DNA follows: TGTGCCAGCAGCTTAGGGGGGGGCCACTTAGATACGCAGTATTTT.

The rearrangement uses TRBV9 and TRBJ1-4; D uncertain. V was pared by 0 bases and J by 4 bases, with 13 bases between. The CDR3 length is 16 residues. Germline loops: CDR1 SGDLS, CDR2 YYNGEE. Here the CDR3 DNA reads TGTGCCAGCAGCGTAGGGTCGGGGTTTGGTAATGAAAAACTGTTTTTT. This translates into CASSVGSGFGNEKLFF.

The chain employs TRBV4-1 and TRBJ2-7; tentative D call: TRBD2 (5 bases). The V and J ends lost 3 bases and 2 bases respectively, with 14 bases between them. The CDR3 has 15 amino acids. Germline CDR1 reads MGHRA; CDR2 reads YSYEKL. CDR3 sequence reads: CASSQPNLGTYEQYF. The CDR3 DNA reads as TGCGCCAGCAGCCAGCCGAACCTCGGGACCTACGAGCAGTACTTC.

The V call is TRBV5-1, the J call TRBJ2-1; a possible D gene is TRBD1 (6 bases). There are 14 residues in the CDR3. The germline V gene encodes CDR1 SGHRS and CDR2 YFSETQ. V was shortened by 0 bases and J by 9 bases, with 13 bases between the two germline ends. CDR3 sequence: CASSLEHQTGEQFF. The CDR3, as DNA: TGCGCCAGCAGCTTGGAGCACCAGACAGGTGAGCAGTTCTTC.

This chain joins TRBV7-2 and TRBJ2-1; TRBD2 might be the D (6 bases). The V and J ends lost 7 bases and 6 bases respectively, with 16 bases between them. This CDR3 comprises 14 residues. Germline V CDR1 and CDR2: SGHTA, FQGNSA. Here the CDR3 reads CASKTSGTSNEQFF. The CDR3 DNA reads TGTGCCAGCAAGACTTCCGGGACTTCCAATGAGCAGTTCTTC.

V usage is TRBV7-7 and J usage is TRBJ2-3; possibly TRBD1 for D (6 bases). The CDR3 length is 15 residues. Germline-derived CDR1 and CDR2 are SSHAT and FNYEAQ (reference sequence). V dropped 1 base and J dropped 1 base, with 9 bases sitting between them. CDR3 amino acids: CASSLGAGGTDTQYF. As DNA, the CDR3 is TGTGCCAGCAGCTTAGGTGCAGGGGGCACAGATACGCAGTATTTT.